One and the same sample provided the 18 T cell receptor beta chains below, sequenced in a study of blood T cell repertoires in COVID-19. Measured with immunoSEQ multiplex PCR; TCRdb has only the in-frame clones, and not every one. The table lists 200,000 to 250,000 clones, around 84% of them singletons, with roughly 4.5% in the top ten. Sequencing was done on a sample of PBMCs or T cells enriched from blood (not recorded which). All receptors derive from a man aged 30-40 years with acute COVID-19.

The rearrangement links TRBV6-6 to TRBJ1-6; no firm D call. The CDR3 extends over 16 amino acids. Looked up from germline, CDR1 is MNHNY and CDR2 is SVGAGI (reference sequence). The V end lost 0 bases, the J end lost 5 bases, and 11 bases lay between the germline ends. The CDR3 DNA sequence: TGTGCCAGCAGTTACTCGAGGCCATCTAATAATTCACCCCTCCACTTT. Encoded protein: CASSYSRPSNNSPLHF.

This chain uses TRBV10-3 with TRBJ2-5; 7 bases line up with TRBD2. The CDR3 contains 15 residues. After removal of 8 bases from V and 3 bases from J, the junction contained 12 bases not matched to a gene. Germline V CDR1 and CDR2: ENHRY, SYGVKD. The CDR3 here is CAIGEGLKREETQYF. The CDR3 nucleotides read TGTGCCATCGGGGAGGGGCTGAAAAGGGAAGAGACCCAGTACTTC.

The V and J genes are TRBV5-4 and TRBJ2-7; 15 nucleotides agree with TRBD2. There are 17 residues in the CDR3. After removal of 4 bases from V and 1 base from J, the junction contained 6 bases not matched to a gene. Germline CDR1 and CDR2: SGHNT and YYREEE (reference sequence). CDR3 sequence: CASSPGLAGGRSYEQYF. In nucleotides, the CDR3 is TGTGCCAGCAGCCCCGGACTAGCGGGGGGGCGTTCCTACGAGCAGTACTTC. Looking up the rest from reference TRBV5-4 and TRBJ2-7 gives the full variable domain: ETGVTQSPTHLIKTRGQQVTLRCSSQSGHNTVSWYQQALGQGPQFIFQYYREEENGRGNFPPRFSGLQFPNYSSELNVNALELDDSALYLCASSPGLAGGRSYEQYFGPGTRLTVT.

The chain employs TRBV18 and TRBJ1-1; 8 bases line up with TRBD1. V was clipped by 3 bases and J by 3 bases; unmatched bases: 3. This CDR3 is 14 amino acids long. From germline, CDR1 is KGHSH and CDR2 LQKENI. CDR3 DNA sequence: TGTGCCAGCTCACCGGACAGGGTGTACACTGAAGCTTTCTTT. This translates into CASSPDRVYTEAFF.

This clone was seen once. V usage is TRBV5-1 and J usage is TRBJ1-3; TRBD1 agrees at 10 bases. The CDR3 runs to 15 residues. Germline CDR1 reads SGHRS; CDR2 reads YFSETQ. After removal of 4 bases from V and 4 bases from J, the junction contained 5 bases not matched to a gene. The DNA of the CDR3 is TGCGCCAGCAGCGCGGGACAGGGGAACGGAAACACCATATATTTT. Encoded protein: CASSAGQGNGNTIYF.

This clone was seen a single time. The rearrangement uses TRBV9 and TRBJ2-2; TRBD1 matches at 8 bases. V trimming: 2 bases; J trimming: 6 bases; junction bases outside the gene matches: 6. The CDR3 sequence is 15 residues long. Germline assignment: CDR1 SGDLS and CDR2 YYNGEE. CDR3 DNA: TGTGCCAGCAGCGTCGGACAGGGTAGTTCCGGGGAGCTGTTTTTT. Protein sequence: CASSVGQGSSGELFF.

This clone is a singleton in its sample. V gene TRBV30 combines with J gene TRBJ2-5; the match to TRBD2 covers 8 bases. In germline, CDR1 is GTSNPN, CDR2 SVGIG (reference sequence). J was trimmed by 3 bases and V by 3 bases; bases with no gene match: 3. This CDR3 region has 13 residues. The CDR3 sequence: CAWSGGEKETQYF. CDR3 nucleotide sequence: TGTGCCTGGAGCGGGGGGGAAAAAGAGACCCAGTACTTC.

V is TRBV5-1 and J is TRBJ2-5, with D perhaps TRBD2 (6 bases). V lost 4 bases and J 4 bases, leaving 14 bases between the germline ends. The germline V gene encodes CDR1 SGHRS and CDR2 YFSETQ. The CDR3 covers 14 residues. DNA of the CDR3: TGCGCCAGCAGCCGTAGGGACGGGGGAGAGACCCAGTACTTC. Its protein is CASSRRDGGETQYF.

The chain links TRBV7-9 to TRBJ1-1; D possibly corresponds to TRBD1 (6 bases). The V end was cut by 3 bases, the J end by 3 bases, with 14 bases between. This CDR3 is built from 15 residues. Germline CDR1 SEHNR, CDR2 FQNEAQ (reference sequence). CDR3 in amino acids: CASSLDQTGYTEAFF. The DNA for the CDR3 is TGTGCCAGCAGCTTGGACCAAACAGGGTACACTGAAGCTTTCTTT.

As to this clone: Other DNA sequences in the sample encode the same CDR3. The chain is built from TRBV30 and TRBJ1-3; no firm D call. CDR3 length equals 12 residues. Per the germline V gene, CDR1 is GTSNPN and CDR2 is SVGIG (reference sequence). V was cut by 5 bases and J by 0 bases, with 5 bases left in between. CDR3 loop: CAWSLSGNTIYF. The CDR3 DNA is TGTGCCTGGTCCCTCTCTGGAAACACCATATATTTT.

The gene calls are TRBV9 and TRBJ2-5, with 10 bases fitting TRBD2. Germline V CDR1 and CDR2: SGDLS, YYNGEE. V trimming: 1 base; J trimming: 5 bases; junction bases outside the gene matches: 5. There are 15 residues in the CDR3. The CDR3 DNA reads TGTGCCAGCAGCGTATTGAGCGGGGGGGCGGAGACCCAGTACTTC. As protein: CASSVLSGGAETQYF.

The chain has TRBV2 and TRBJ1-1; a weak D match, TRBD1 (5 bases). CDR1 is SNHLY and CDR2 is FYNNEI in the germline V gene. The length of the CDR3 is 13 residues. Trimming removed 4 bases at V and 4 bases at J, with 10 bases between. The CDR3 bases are TGTGCCAGCAGTGCCCCTGGGGCCACTGAAGCTTTCTTT. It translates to CASSAPGATEAFF.

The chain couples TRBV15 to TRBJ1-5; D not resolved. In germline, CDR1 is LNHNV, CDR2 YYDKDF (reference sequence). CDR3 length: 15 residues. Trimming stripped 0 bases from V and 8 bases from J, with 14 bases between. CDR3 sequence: CATSRDRPGLEPQHF. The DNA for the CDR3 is TGTGCCACCAGCAGAGACCGTCCGGGGTTGGAGCCCCAGCATTTT.

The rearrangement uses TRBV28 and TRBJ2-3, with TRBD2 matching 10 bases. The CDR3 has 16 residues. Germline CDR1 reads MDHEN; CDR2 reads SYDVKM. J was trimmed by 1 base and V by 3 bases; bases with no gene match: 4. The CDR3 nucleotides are TGTGCCAGCAGTTTCCCGCTAGCGGGGGGCACAGATACGCAGTATTTT. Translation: CASSFPLAGGTDTQYF. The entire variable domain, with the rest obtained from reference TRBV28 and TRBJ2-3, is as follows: DVKVTQSSRYLVKRTGEKVFLECVQDMDHENMFWYRQDPGLGLRLIYFSYDVKMKEKGDIPEGYSVSREKKERFSLILESASTNQTSMYLCASSFPLAGGTDTQYFGPGTRLTVL.

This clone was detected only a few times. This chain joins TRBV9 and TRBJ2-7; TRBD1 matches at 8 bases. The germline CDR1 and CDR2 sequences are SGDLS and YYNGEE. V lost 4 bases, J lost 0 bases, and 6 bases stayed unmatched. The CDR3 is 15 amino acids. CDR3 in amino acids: CASSPRTGNSYEQYF. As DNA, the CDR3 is TGTGCCAGCAGCCCCCGGACAGGGAACTCCTACGAGCAGTACTTC.

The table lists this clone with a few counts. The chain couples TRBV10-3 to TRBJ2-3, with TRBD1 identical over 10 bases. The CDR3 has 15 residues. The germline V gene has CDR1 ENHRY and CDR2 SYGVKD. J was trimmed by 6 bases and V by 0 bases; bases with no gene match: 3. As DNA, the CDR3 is TGTGCCATCAGTGAGTCTGACAGGGGGCGCGATACGCAGTATTTT. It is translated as CAISESDRGRDTQYF.

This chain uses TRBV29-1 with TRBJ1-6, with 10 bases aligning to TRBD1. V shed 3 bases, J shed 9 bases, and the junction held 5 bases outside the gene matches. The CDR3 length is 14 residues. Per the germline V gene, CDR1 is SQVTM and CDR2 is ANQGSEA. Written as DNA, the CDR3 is TGCAGCGTTGAGGGACAGGGGTCGGGTTCACCCCTCCACTTT. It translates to CSVEGQGSGSPLHF.

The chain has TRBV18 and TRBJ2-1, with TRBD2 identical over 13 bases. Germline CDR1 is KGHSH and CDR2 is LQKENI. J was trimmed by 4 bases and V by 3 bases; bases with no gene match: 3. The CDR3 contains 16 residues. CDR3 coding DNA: TGTGCCAGCTCACCTCCGACTAGCGGGGGGTACAATGAGCAGTTCTTC. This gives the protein CASSPPTSGGYNEQFF.